This T cell receptor (beta chain) was obtained from a study of T cells after yellow fever vaccination. TCRdb ran MiXCR on the 5' RACE reads and lists one entry per CDR3 protein. Here the sample spans about 550,000 distinct CDR3 sequences, around 21% being singletons. The V end was cut by 1 base, the J end by 5 bases, with 8 bases between. This CDR3 comprises 12 residues. The germline V gene encodes CDR1 DFQATT and CDR2 SNEGSKA (reference sequence). Study-wide results and limits: The secondary response was weaker, and its peak arrived faster, on day 5 versus 15. A large majority of primary-vaccination clones showed up again after the booster (96% CD4, roughly 88% CD8). Researchers cautioned that FACS-sorted repertoires could harbor abundant clonotypes contaminating from the bulk population.

At least ten counts were recorded for this clonotype. Its antigen is undetermined. The chain is built from TRBV20-1 and TRBJ2-5; D is perhaps TRBD2 (6 bases). Material: PBMCs, obtained 15 days after the yellow fever booster vaccination. This sequence originates from a man in his thirties or forties who received the YFV17D yellow fever vaccine. Here the CDR3 reads CSARAGGETQYF. CDR3 in DNA: TGCAGTGCTAGAGCCGGAGGGGAGACCCAGTACTTC.